This T cell receptor beta chain is from a study of Ad26.COV2.S vaccination and SARS-CoV-2 variants. Study context: Trial arm assignment for the donor was COV1001 Ad26.COV2.S. In the study, Ad26.COV2.S was injected intramuscularly once, or twice 56 days apart.

Trimming cost V 0 bases and J 4 bases, with 7 bases left between them. There are 13 residues in the CDR3. The V gene's germline CDR1 is SGHRS and CDR2 YFSETQ. Clones were read by immunoSEQ multiplex PCR, and TCRdb kept only the in-frame ones, dropping some. The sample has fewer than 400,000 clones, more than 70% seen once. Treatment of the sample: 15 to 20 received Ad26.COV2.S at low or high dose, single or two shots; several received placebo; per-sample allocation not given. Sample collection was performed on day 63 after the first vaccine or placebo injection. A Boston adult aged 18-55 years was the donor. This clone was recorded once.

The genes are TRBV5-1 and TRBJ1-2; D not resolved. Specimen: peripheral blood, collected in a trial of Ad26.COV2.S vaccine versus placebo. This TCR was sampled from a person between 18 and 65 years old who received the Ad26.COV2.S COVID-19 vaccine or a placebo. The CDR3 DNA follows: TGCGCCAGCAGCTTGGAAGGCAGCTATGGCTACACCTTC. Protein sequence: CASSLEGSYGYTF.